These 17 T cell receptor beta chains came from one sample sequenced in a study of cytotoxic CD8 clonotypes in ibrutinib-treated CLL. The method was immunoSEQ multiplex PCR; TCRdb's version includes in-frame clones alone and lacks a portion of them. The sample shows 130,000 or so clones, 84% of them seen only once. The sequenced sample was PBMCs, obtained after 24 months of ibrutinib treatment. Receptor source: a human donor with chronic lymphocytic leukemia.

The rearrangement links TRBV5-1 to TRBJ2-7; 8 positions match TRBD1. The J segment lost 3 bases and the V segment lost 3 bases, leaving 11 bases of the junction unmatched. The CDR3 covers 16 residues. Germline CDR1 SGHRS, CDR2 YFSETQ. CDR3 nucleotide sequence: TGCGCCAGCAGCTCGACCAGGGACAGGCGGGGCTACGAGCAGTACTTC. The encoded protein is CASSSTRDRRGYEQYF.

This rearrangement joins TRBV7-2 to TRBJ1-3; a weak D match, TRBD1 (5 bases). The CDR3 length is 13 residues. Between the trimmed V and J ends, which lost 8 bases and 4 bases, there was a span of 12 bases. Germline assignment: CDR1 SGHTA and CDR2 FQGNSA. This CDR3 reads CASSGGEGNTIYF. Here the CDR3 DNA reads TGTGCCAGCTCCGGGGGAGAGGGAAACACCATATATTTT.

This clone was observed at least ten times. The chain combines TRBV27 with TRBJ1-1, with 7 bases fitting TRBD1. After removal of 2 bases from V and 5 bases from J, the junction contained 5 bases not matched to a gene. The CDR3 length is 14 residues. Germline V gene data show CDR1 as MNHEY and CDR2 as SMNVEV (reference sequence). Here the CDR3 reads CASSLDRVATEAFF. The DNA of the CDR3 is TGTGCCAGCAGTTTAGACAGGGTAGCGACTGAAGCTTTCTTT.

This CDR3 is CATGKGGLYEQYF. The CDR3, as DNA: TGTGCCACCGGGAAAGGGGGCCTCTACGAGCAGTACTTC. V is TRBV19 and J is TRBJ2-7; 7 bases agree with TRBD1. V shed 10 bases, J shed 3 bases, and the junction held 9 bases outside the gene matches. Germline V CDR1 and CDR2: LNHDA, SQIVND (reference sequence). The CDR3 is 13 residues long.

The V call is TRBV29-1, the J call TRBJ2-5; 10 bases agree with TRBD1. Per germline, CDR1 SQVTM and CDR2 ANQGSEA. The CDR3 has 13 residues. Trimming removed 3 bases from V and 3 bases from J; junction bases left unmatched: 1. The CDR3 here is CSVEGTGEETQYF. CDR3 coding DNA: TGCAGCGTTGAGGGGACAGGGGAAGAGACCCAGTACTTC.

The rearrangement joins TRBV30 to TRBJ1-1; the match to TRBD1 covers 8 bases. CDR1 is GTSNPN and CDR2 is SVGIG in the germline V gene (reference sequence). The trim removed 3 bases at V and 4 bases at J, leaving 1 base unmatched. There are 12 residues in the CDR3. The chain's CDR3 is CAWRDRVTEAFF. For the CDR3, the DNA is TGTGCCTGGAGGGACAGGGTCACTGAAGCTTTCTTT.

This sequence joins TRBV19 and TRBJ2-5, with D possibly TRBD1 on 7 matching bases. This CDR3 is built from 17 residues. The germline gives CDR1 LNHDA, CDR2 SQIVND (reference sequence). Trimming removed 5 bases from V and 5 bases from J, with 24 bases in between. As DNA, the CDR3 is TGTGCCAGTAGTCCAGCCCGGACAGGAACTAGCAGGGAGACCCAGTACTTC. Translated: CASSPARTGTSRETQYF.

This chain links TRBV5-5 with TRBJ2-7; D might be TRBD1 (6 bases). Trimming cost V 1 base and J 4 bases, with 21 bases left between them. The CDR3 length is 17 residues. Germline CDR1 is SGHKS and CDR2 is YYEKEE (reference sequence). CDR3 DNA sequence: TGTGCCAGCAGCTTGTCCCCCACCGGGACACCGTTTTACGAGCAGTACTTC. Protein sequence: CASSLSPTGTPFYEQYF.

This sequence joins TRBV5-1 and TRBJ1-2; 7 nucleotides match TRBD1. There are 15 residues in the CDR3. Trimming removed 3 bases from V and 5 bases from J; junction bases left unmatched: 10. Germline CDR1 reads SGHRS; CDR2 reads YFSETQ. The CDR3 loop reads CASSSVTGRLYGYTF. CDR3 in DNA: TGCGCCAGCAGCTCCGTGACAGGGAGATTATATGGCTACACCTTC.

Here the CDR3 reads CAWSVPPGFGPNSPLHF. CDR3 nucleotides: TGTGCCTGGAGTGTACCCCCGGGCTTTGGACCAAATTCACCCCTCCACTTT. This chain links TRBV30 with TRBJ1-6; no clear D gene. This CDR3 is 17 amino acids long. The germline V and J ends were trimmed by 0 bases and 7 bases, with 19 bases remaining between them. CDR1 GTSNPN and CDR2 SVGIG come from the germline V gene (reference sequence).

This chain links TRBV9 with TRBJ2-7; a possible D gene is TRBD2 (5 bases). The CDR3 extends over 14 amino acids. The germline gives CDR1 SGDLS, CDR2 YYNGEE. V was cut by 4 bases and J by 6 bases, with 17 bases left in between. CDR3 sequence reads: CASSPTGQGGEQYF. CDR3 bases: TGTGCCAGCAGCCCAACTGGCCAAGGAGGCGAGCAGTACTTC.

CDR3 in DNA: TGTGCCAGCAGCTTAGGGGGAGATCAGCCCCAGCATTTT. This translates into CASSLGGDQPQHF. The J gene is TRBJ1-5, the V gene TRBV13; the D is unclear. Trimming removed 0 bases from V and 5 bases from J, with 5 bases in between. The CDR3 is 13 amino acids. Germline V CDR1 and CDR2: PRHDT, FYEKMQ (reference sequence). Looking up the rest from reference TRBV13 and TRBJ1-5 gives the full variable domain: AAGVIQSPRHLIKEKRETATLKCYPIPRHDTVYWYQQGPGQDPQFLISFYEKMQSDKGSIPDRFSAQQFSDYHSELNMSSLELGDSALYFCASSLGGDQPQHFGDGTRLSIL.

V gene TRBV4-1 combines with J gene TRBJ2-7; maybe TRBD2 (5 bases). Germline values: CDR1 MGHRA, CDR2 YSYEKL. The CDR3 extends over 13 amino acids. Trimming pared 0 bases from V and 8 bases from J, leaving 11 bases between. The CDR3 protein is CASSQDRGTKQYF. DNA of the CDR3: TGCGCCAGCAGCCAAGATCGGGGTACGAAGCAGTACTTC.

The table lists this clone with a few counts. V is TRBV5-4 and J is TRBJ1-5; D unclear. Germline CDR1 reads SGHNT; CDR2 reads YYREEE (reference sequence). V lost 0 bases, J lost 6 bases, and 7 bases lay in between. This CDR3 spans 13 amino acids. The CDR3 region has the DNA TGTGCCAGCAGCTTGGGGGCTGGTCAGCCCCAGCATTTT. Translated, it gives CASSLGAGQPQHF.

The chain joins TRBV6-5 to TRBJ2-2; TRBD1 matches at 7 bases. The CDR3 has 15 residues. Losses at the gene ends were 6 bases for V and 3 bases for J; bases not matched to a gene: 7. Germline CDR1 reads MNHEY; CDR2 reads SVGAGI. CDR3 nucleotide sequence: TGTGCCAGCAGATCGACAGGGCCGGACACCGGGGAGCTGTTTTTT. Its translation is CASRSTGPDTGELFF.

The chain couples TRBV27 to TRBJ2-5, with D unclear. This CDR3 spans 13 amino acids. Trimming shortened V by 5 bases and J by 2 bases, and 9 bases separated the two germline ends. CDR1 and CDR2 (germline): MNHEY, SMNVEV (reference sequence). The CDR3 nucleotides read TGTGCCAGCAGTCCCCGAAGGCAAGAGACCCAGTACTTC. It specifies CASSPRRQETQYF.

This sequence joins TRBV7-2 and TRBJ1-2, with TRBD1 matching 11 bases. CDR1 is SGHTA, CDR2 FQGNSA, per germline. The CDR3 is made up of 13 amino acids. V lost 8 bases to trimming and J lost 8 bases; unmatched junction nucleotides: 7. The CDR3 loop is CASSGQGAFGYTF. The DNA of the CDR3 is TGTGCCAGCTCCGGACAGGGGGCGTTCGGCTACACCTTC.